This T cell receptor (beta chain) was found in a study of human T cells and chemical hapten exposure. TCRdb reanalysed the RACE reads using MiXCR and keeps one entry per CDR3 protein. The data show 65,000 to 85,000 distinct CDR3 sequences, with about 9.4% seen just once and under 1.5% held by the top ten. There are 15 residues in the CDR3. Trimming took off 2 bases at V and 4 bases at J, with 17 bases between the two ends. Germline V gives CDR1 DFQATT, CDR2 SNEGSKA (reference sequence). Regarding time point: patch test 1, 2 weeks after DPC sensitization. Noted treatment: therapeutic diphenylcyclopropenone sensitization with weekly scalp DPC. At every patch-test visit, blood was drawn before the patch test was applied. Concerning this clonotype: Its matching antigen is unknown.

Study-wide results and limits: Donors had alopecia, so their immune response may differ from healthy people's.

This receptor was identified in a woman in her fifties or sixties with alopecia areata. Some clones in this sample may be carry-over from other donors' samples. The V gene is TRBV20-1, the J gene TRBJ1-1; tentatively, D is TRBD1 (6 bases). This specimen consisted of whole blood, obtained in connection with sensitization to the hapten diphenylcyclopropenone (DPC). The CDR3: CSARQGSGLGTEAFF. The DNA for the CDR3 is TGCAGTGCTAGACAGGGGAGTGGGCTGGGCACTGAAGCTTTCTTT.